The clone carrying this T cell receptor beta chain was picked up a small number of times. The data were obtained in a study of T cells after yellow fever vaccination. The CDR3 consists of 13 residues. Deletions cut 4 bases from V and 7 bases from J, with 13 bases between. The germline CDR1 and CDR2 sequences are SQVTM and ANQGSEA. TCRdb used MiXCR to reprocess the 5' RACE reads, holding one entry per CDR3 protein. Here the sample spans about 260,000 distinct CDR3 sequences, roughly 4.8% being singletons. This receptor was identified in a man aged 18 to 29 who received the YFV17D yellow fever vaccine. V gene TRBV29-1 combines with J gene TRBJ1-4; no firm D call. The sequences come from CD4+ T cells sorted from PBMCs, collected on the day of the yellow fever booster vaccination. CDR3 protein: CSVVNPLSEKLFF. The CDR3 DNA reads as TGCAGCGTTGTAAATCCACTCAGTGAAAAACTGTTTTTT.